This TCR beta chain was recovered during a study of graft-versus-host responses after intestinal transplantation. Study-wide context: Those transplanted obtained multivisceral, liver-intestinal, or isolated intestinal grafts. Induction using anti-thymocyte globulin, followed by tacrolimus and steroids for roughly 3 years, was given to all recipients. Study-level findings and limits: GvH clones occurred in recipient marrow; some first appeared in ileum or blood.

The table came from immunoSEQ multiplex PCR; TCRdb's copy has only in-frame clones and leaves some out. The sample holds 100,000 or so clones; just over 90% are singletons and the top ten take about 2%. As concerns this clone: Its target is unknown.

The source was unstimulated CD8+ T cells sorted from spleen or lymph node cells, collected before intestinal transplant. The clonotype originates from a human donor who received an intestinal transplant.

The CDR3 reads CASSQAETGEGTQYF. Here the CDR3 DNA reads TGTGCCAGCAGCCAGGCGGAGACAGGGGAGGGAACCCAGTACTTC. The chain employs TRBV14 and TRBJ2-5; D is perhaps TRBD1 (8 bases). The CDR3 has 15 amino acids. V was clipped by 3 bases and J by 8 bases, with 19 bases between them. CDR1 is SGHDN and CDR2 is FVKESK in the germline V gene.